Following are 8 T cell receptor beta chains from one sample sequenced in a study of blood T cell repertoires in COVID-19 (dated by TCRdb to the early 2020s). Libraries came from the immunoSEQ multiplex PCR assay. The table was pulled from immuneACCESS by TCRdb, which kept in-frame rearrangements only. Such tables lose some clones; where checked, under half of the loss comes from unresolved V genes, and the rest has no known cause. The table for this sample lists fewer than 350,000 clones; about nine tenths of them were counted only once. The ten largest account for about 2% of the sample. Sequencing was carried out using PBMCs or T cells enriched from blood (not recorded which). The origin of the receptors is a middle-aged woman with acute COVID-19.

The gene calls are TRBV7-9 and TRBJ2-7, with D possibly TRBD1 on 6 matching bases. CDR1 is SEHNR and CDR2 is FQNEAQ in the germline V gene (reference sequence). The CDR3 has 15 amino acids. V dropped 5 bases and J dropped 7 bases, with 21 bases sitting between them. The CDR3 bases are TGTGCCAGCAGCGAGGCTGGGGGCAGGGGTGGAGAGCAGTACTTC. This sequence encodes CASSEAGGRGGEQYF.

The chain combines TRBV28 with TRBJ2-7, with a tentative D call TRBD2 (6 bases). V was cut by 5 bases and J by 5 bases, with 13 bases left in between. This CDR3 comprises 13 residues. Germline V gene sequence: CDR1 MDHEN, CDR2 SYDVKM. In DNA form, the CDR3 reads TGTGCCAGCAGTACCGGGAGTTCCCACGAGCAGTACTTC. Its protein is CASSTGSSHEQYF.

The chain couples TRBV29-1 to TRBJ1-3; 7 bases agree with TRBD1. The germline CDR1 and CDR2 sequences are SQVTM and ANQGSEA. The CDR3 is 14 residues long. Unmatched junction bases numbered 8, after V lost 7 bases and J lost 2 bases. CDR3 in DNA: TGCAGCGCCGCTTACGGACAGGCTGGAAACACCATATATTTT. It translates to CSAAYGQAGNTIYF. Looking up the rest from reference TRBV29-1 and TRBJ1-3 gives the full variable domain: SAVISQKPSRDICQRGTSLTIQCQVDSQVTMMFWYRQQPGQSLTLIATANQGSEATYESGFVIDKFPISRPNLTFSTLTVSNMSPEDSSIYLCSAAYGQAGNTIYFGEGSWLTVV.

A few counts support this clone. The chain is built from TRBV24-1 and TRBJ2-2, with D uncertain. The CDR3 is 12 amino acids. V dropped 5 bases and J dropped 5 bases, with 5 bases sitting between them. Looked up from germline, CDR1 is KGHDR and CDR2 is SFDVKD. The CDR3 DNA is TGTGCCACCAGTGTTCGTACCGGGGAGCTGTTTTTT. This codes for CATSVRTGELFF.

V and J are TRBV19 and TRBJ1-6; no reliable D call. The CDR3 is made up of 17 amino acids. V lost 1 base and J lost 9, with 19 bases in between. Per the germline V gene, CDR1 is LNHDA and CDR2 is SQIVND (reference sequence). The CDR3 DNA reads as TGTGCCAGTAGTATAGTAGTTGGGGAGGCCTCTGGTTCACCCCTCCACTTT. This encodes CASSIVVGEASGSPLHF. The whole variable domain, remainder taken from reference TRBV19 and TRBJ1-6, is DGGITQSPKYLFRKEGQNVTLSCEQNLNHDAMYWYRQDPGQGLRLIYYSQIVNDFQKGDIAEGYSVSREKKESFPLTVTSAQKNPTAFYLCASSIVVGEASGSPLHFGNGTRLTVT.

This chain uses TRBV4-1 with TRBJ2-2; perhaps TRBD2 as D (6 bases). Looked up from germline, CDR1 is MGHRA and CDR2 is YSYEKL. The CDR3 extends over 16 amino acids. V was shortened by 1 base and J by 4 bases, with 13 bases between the two germline ends. As DNA, the CDR3 is TGCGCCAGCAGCCAAGGGGGGGAGCTGGGCACCGGGGAGCTGTTTTTT. Translated: CASSQGGELGTGELFF.

The CDR3 DNA sequence: TGTGCCAGCAGCAAAACAGGGGGCGGGGGCACTGAAGCTTTCTTT. Amino acids: CASSKTGGGGTEAFF. The chain joins TRBV7-9 to TRBJ1-1; TRBD1 matches 9 bases. Losses at the gene ends were 5 bases for V and 4 bases for J; bases not matched to a gene: 8. Germline CDR1 reads SEHNR; CDR2 reads FQNEAQ (reference sequence). This CDR3 is 15 amino acids long.

The chain couples TRBV6-2 or TRBV6-3 to TRBJ1-6, with 7 bases matching TRBD1. The CDR3 contains 17 residues. V lost 2 bases, J lost 0 bases, and 4 bases stayed unmatched. Germline V gene data show CDR1 as MNHEY and CDR2 as SVGEGT. CDR3 in DNA: TGTGCCAGCAGTTACACCAGGGGGAGCTCCTATAATTCACCCCTCCACTTT. The encoded protein is CASSYTRGSSYNSPLHF.